This is a list of T cell receptor beta chains from one sample in a study of identical twins' blood T cells. TCRdb ran MiXCR on the 5' RACE reads and lists one entry per CDR3 protein. There are about 370,000 distinct CDR3 sequences in the sample; about 28% occur only once, and about 6% lies in the top ten. Sequenced: PBMCs. The receptors originated from a woman between 18 and 55 years old in good health. The CDR3 runs from the conserved cysteine through the conserved F or W. A D gene is named only where the DNA matches it firmly. Where a row states a size, it is once, few, many or the class of an expanded clone; other rows omit it.

. . TRBJ1-5 16 TRBV4-2 CASSPDRPDSNQPQHF TGTGCCAGCAGCCCCGACAGACCGGATAGCAATCAGCCCCAGCATTTT
. . TRBJ1-1 8 TRBV7-9 CASNKVFF TGTGCCAGCAACAAAGTTTTCTTT
. . TRBJ1-5 12 TRBV6-2/TRBV6-3 CASSSQQAPQHF TGTGCCAGCAGTTCCCAACAGGCGCCCCAGCATTTT
. few TRBJ1-1 12 TRBV2 CASTRLGDAAFF TGTGCCAGCACCCGGCTTGGGGATGCAGCTTTCTTT
. few TRBJ1-4 13 TRBV9 CASSVDGDEKLFF TGTGCCAGCAGCGTAGATGGGGATGAAAAACTGTTTTTT
. . TRBJ2-7 13 TRBV9 CASSVRVVGEQYF TGTGCCAGCAGCGTGCGGGTGGTCGGCGAGCAGTACTTC
TRBD1 . TRBJ2-1 15 TRBV19 CASSWDRTTYNEQFF TGTGCCAGTAGCTGGGACAGAACCACCTACAATGAGCAGTTCTTC
. few TRBJ1-4 13 TRBV20-1 CSARVGGGEKLFF TGCAGTGCCCGCGTGGGAGGAGGGGAAAAACTGTTTTTT
. few TRBJ1-3 14 TRBV20-1 CSAAIASSGNTIYF TGCAGTGCTGCTATTGCGAGCTCTGGAAACACCATATATTTT
TRBD2 once TRBJ2-1 13 TRBV6-2/TRBV6-3 CASRGTSLNEQFF TGTGCCAGCAGGGGGACTAGTCTGAACGAGCAGTTCTTC
. . TRBJ1-5 15 TRBV12-3/TRBV12-4 CVSSRSDVFNQPQHF TGTGTCAGCAGTCGATCCGACGTATTCAATCAGCCCCAGCATTTT
TRBD1 few TRBJ1-5 14 TRBV2 CASSTGVRNQPQHF TGTGCCAGCAGCACAGGGGTCCGCAATCAGCCCCAGCATTTT
TRBD1 . TRBJ1-2 13 TRBV27 CASRATGGNGYTF TGTGCCAGCAGGGCCACAGGGGGCAATGGCTACACCTTC
. few TRBJ2-7 11 TRBV20-1 CSASVGYEQYF TGCAGTGCCTCTGTCGGATACGAGCAGTACTTC
TRBD2 few TRBJ2-7 15 TRBV7-8 CASSLSTTAGVSQYF TGTGCCAGCAGCTTATCCACTACAGCGGGGGTTTCCCAGTACTTC
. . TRBJ1-3 14 TRBV20-1 CSAKWSTSGNTIYF TGCAGTGCTAAGTGGTCCACCTCTGGAAACACCATATATTTT
. . TRBJ2-1 14 TRBV6-5 CASRRHFPFNEQFF TGTGCCAGCAGACGACACTTCCCTTTCAATGAGCAGTTCTTC
. many TRBJ1-1 18 TRBV4-1 CASSQDHQGLGRGTEAFF TGCGCCAGCAGCCAAGATCATCAGGGGTTGGGGCGAGGAACTGAAGCTTTCTTT
. few TRBJ2-2 16 TRBV24-1 CATSDGGRTNTGELFF TGTGCCACCAGTGATGGCGGCAGAACGAACACCGGGGAGCTGTTTTTT
. . TRBJ1-5 12 TRBV19 CASSMTAQPQHF TGTGCCAGTAGTATGACAGCTCAGCCCCAGCATTTT
. many TRBJ1-1 12 TRBV20-1 CSARGETLGAFF TGCAGTGCTAGAGGCGAAACACTGGGAGCTTTCTTT
. . TRBJ1-1 13 TRBV6-5 CASKSTGITEAFF TGTGCCAGCAAGTCAACAGGGATCACTGAAGCTTTCTTT
. many TRBJ1-1 15 TRBV29-1 CSVEEGWGPGTEAFF TGCAGCGTTGAAGAAGGGTGGGGGCCCGGTACTGAAGCTTTCTTT
. . TRBJ1-1 14 TRBV29-1 CSVVSGQLNTEAFF TGCAGCGTTGTATCGGGCCAGTTGAACACTGAAGCTTTCTTT
. few TRBJ2-5 14 TRBV12-3/TRBV12-4 CASSFLQTQETQYF TGTGCCAGCAGTTTTCTACAGACCCAAGAGACCCAGTACTTC
. . TRBJ2-3 13 TRBV7-6 CASSSGNPGTQYF TGTGCCAGCAGCTCGGGAAACCCGGGTACGCAGTATTTT
. . TRBJ2-6 16 TRBV29-1 CSVVVVGKAGANVLTF TGCAGCGTTGTGGTAGTAGGGAAGGCTGGGGCCAACGTCCTGACTTTC
. many TRBJ1-1 14 TRBV10-3 CAISESRMLTEAFF TGTGCCATCAGTGAGTCGAGAATGCTCACTGAAGCTTTCTTT
. . TRBJ2-7 14 TRBV29-1 CSVSGVTGSYEQYF TGCAGCGTTTCTGGAGTGACGGGTTCCTACGAGCAGTACTTC
TRBD1 few TRBJ1-2 13 TRBV27 CASTTGQGVGYTF TGTGCCAGTACTACCGGACAGGGCGTTGGCTACACCTTC
TRBD1 . TRBJ1-5 13 TRBV6-6 CASSGRGNQPQHF TGTGCCAGCAGCGGCAGGGGGAATCAGCCCCAGCATTTT